The 28 T cell receptor beta chains below were found in one sample sequenced in a study of blood T cell repertoires in COVID-19. TCRdb's copy holds only in-frame clones and misses some; the assay was immunoSEQ multiplex PCR. The table shows some 120,000 clones, with less than 90% occurring only once. The sequenced sample consisted of peripheral blood. The source of these receptors is a man between 70 and 80 years old with acute or convalescent COVID-19.

The V and J genes are TRBV3-1 (or the pseudogene TRBV3-2) and TRBJ2-1; a possible D gene is TRBD2 (6 bases). This CDR3 comprises 15 residues. Germline values: CDR1 LGHDT, CDR2 YNNKEL (reference sequence). Trimming took 4 bases from V and 3 from J, leaving 13 bases between them. CDR3 DNA sequence: TGTGCCAGCAGCCCGCGGGGCGGTTACTACAATGAGCAGTTCTTC. It specifies CASSPRGGYYNEQFF.

The chain couples TRBV7-9 to TRBJ1-1; 9 nucleotides align to TRBD1. Germline lookup yields CDR1 SEHNR and CDR2 FQNEAQ (reference sequence). V was pared by 2 bases and J by 11 bases, with 9 bases of the junction left unmatched. The CDR3 is 14 residues long. The CDR3, as DNA: TGTGCCAGCAGCTTAACTCAACAGGGGGCCGACGCTTTCTTT. It yields the protein CASSLTQQGADAFF.

This clone was detected a few times. V and J are TRBV11-2 and TRBJ1-4, with 10 positions matching TRBD1. This CDR3 spans 16 amino acids. The V and J ends lost 3 bases and 5 bases, in that order; junction bases with no gene match: 6. CDR1 and CDR2 from the germline V gene are SGHAT and FQNNGV. The CDR3: CASSLDRGTANEKLFF. The CDR3 DNA follows: TGTGCCAGCAGCTTGGACAGGGGGACCGCAAATGAAAAACTGTTTTTT. Combining the CDR3 with reference TRBV11-2 and TRBJ1-4 gives the whole variable domain EAGVAQSPRYKIIEKRQSVAFWCNPISGHATLYWYQQILGQGPKLLIQFQNNGVVDDSQLPKDRFSAERLKGVDSTLKIQPAKLEDSAVYLCASSLDRGTANEKLFFGSGTQLSVL.

The chain employs TRBV19 and TRBJ2-1; unclear D gene. Trimming took 6 bases from V and 5 from J, leaving 14 bases between them. CDR1 is LNHDA and CDR2 is SQIVND in the germline V gene (reference sequence). The CDR3 loop spans 14 amino acids. The CDR3 protein is CASSPYSIHNEQFF. Here the CDR3 DNA reads TGTGCCAGTAGCCCTTACAGTATACACAATGAGCAGTTCTTC.

The chain recombines TRBV5-1 with TRBJ2-2, with 8 bases identical to TRBD2. CDR1 and CDR2 from the germline V gene are SGHRS and YFSETQ. This CDR3 spans 16 amino acids. The V gene end was trimmed by 1 base and the J gene end by 4 bases; junction bases not matched to a gene: 6. The CDR3 region is CASSLLVAGFTGELFF. The CDR3 DNA sequence: TGCGCCAGCAGCTTGTTGGTAGCGGGGTTCACCGGGGAGCTGTTTTTT.

The genes are TRBV5-1 and TRBJ2-3; maybe TRBD2 (5 bases). This CDR3 has 13 residues. V dropped 0 bases and J dropped 7 bases, with 9 bases sitting between them. Germline values: CDR1 SGHRS, CDR2 YFSETQ. CDR3 nucleotide sequence: TGCGCCAGCAGCTTGGCCGGGGTGAATACGCAGTATTTT. Translating gives CASSLAGVNTQYF.

The V gene is TRBV2, the J gene TRBJ2-3; 7 bases map to TRBD2. The junction had 5 bases not matched to a gene; V was cut back by 2 bases and J by 0 bases. The germline V gene encodes CDR1 SNHLY and CDR2 FYNNEI. This CDR3 spans 16 amino acids. The CDR3 sequence: CASSESPGGSTDTQYF. The DNA for the CDR3 is TGTGCCAGCAGTGAAAGCCCCGGGGGGAGCACAGATACGCAGTATTTT.

The CDR3 spells CASSFPLTSSRSADTQYF. Here the CDR3 DNA reads TGTGCCAGCAGTTTTCCCCTCACTAGTTCACGGAGCGCAGATACGCAGTATTTT. The V call is TRBV28, the J call TRBJ2-3, with TRBD2 as a possible D gene (5 bases). Germline CDR1 is MDHEN and CDR2 is SYDVKM. Trimming removed 3 bases from V and 4 bases from J, with 23 bases in between. The length of the CDR3 is 18 residues.

This clone was counted only a few times. CDR3 sequence: CASSRPYSGGYTF. For the CDR3, the DNA is TGTGCCAGCTCACGTCCATATTCGGGTGGCTACACCTTC. The chain carries TRBV18 and TRBJ1-2; D unresolved. Germline CDR1 KGHSH, CDR2 LQKENI. There are 13 residues in the CDR3. V dropped 4 bases and J dropped 7 bases, with 13 bases sitting between them.

This chain joins TRBV3-1 (or the pseudogene TRBV3-2) and TRBJ1-2; D perhaps matches TRBD1 (5 bases). CDR1 is LGHDT, CDR2 YNNKEL, per germline (reference sequence). CDR3 length equals 12 residues. Trimming took 8 bases from V and 0 from J, leaving 7 bases between them. CDR3 coding DNA: TGTGCCAGCGGAGGGGCTAACTATGGCTACACCTTC. As protein: CASGGANYGYTF.

The chain uses TRBV2 and TRBJ1-1; D not resolved. The V gene's germline CDR1 is SNHLY and CDR2 FYNNEI. The CDR3 has 13 residues. The germline V and J ends were trimmed by 11 bases and 1 base, with 14 bases remaining between them. The CDR3 reads CAGGPRGNTEAFF. DNA of the CDR3: TGTGCCGGAGGGCCACGGGGGAACACTGAAGCTTTCTTT.

This chain links TRBV9 with TRBJ1-4; D ambiguous. The CDR3 consists of 14 residues. Trimming removed 2 bases from V and 6 bases from J, with 11 bases in between. Germline loops: CDR1 SGDLS, CDR2 YYNGEE. The CDR3 coding sequence is TGTGCCAGCAGCGTCGGCGGGTCGGATGAAAAACTGTTTTTT. Translated, it gives CASSVGGSDEKLFF.

The J gene is TRBJ2-5, the V gene TRBV29-1, with 8 bases identical to TRBD1. The CDR3 has 14 amino acids. J gave up 5 bases and V 6 bases, and 11 bases lay outside the gene matches. Germline V gene sequence: CDR1 SQVTM, CDR2 ANQGSEA. Here the CDR3 DNA reads TGCAGCGTCTCTCCCCGGACAGGGTTGGAGACCCAGTACTTC. Its protein is CSVSPRTGLETQYF.

The table lists this clone with a count of one. V and J are TRBV29-1 and TRBJ1-1; possible D gene TRBD1, 5 bases. From germline, CDR1 is SQVTM and CDR2 ANQGSEA. The CDR3 loop spans 12 amino acids. Trimming took off 6 bases at V and 0 bases at J, with 8 bases between the two ends. The DNA of the CDR3 is TGCAGCGTGACGGACATGAACACTGAAGCTTTCTTT. It encodes CSVTDMNTEAFF.

The rearrangement links TRBV5-1 to TRBJ1-5; 12 bases agree with TRBD1. With V trimmed by 0 bases and J by 7 bases, 5 bases remained unmatched. CDR1 and CDR2 from the germline V gene are SGHRS and YFSETQ. The CDR3 sequence is 16 residues long. CDR3 DNA: TGCGCCAGCAGCTTGGGTGGGACAGGGGGCATCCAGCCCCAGCATTTT. This translates into CASSLGGTGGIQPQHF.

The rearrangement uses TRBV5-1 and TRBJ1-6; no clear D. The germline V gene has CDR1 SGHRS and CDR2 YFSETQ. V was pared by 5 bases and J by 5 bases, with 8 bases between. The CDR3 is 13 amino acids. The CDR3 DNA follows: TGCGCCAGCAGTGAGGGAGATAATTCACCCCTCCACTTT. It translates to CASSEGDNSPLHF.

This clone was detected only a few times. This chain joins TRBV5-6 and TRBJ2-7, with D unclear. The CDR3 consists of 12 residues. V was clipped by 2 bases and J by 2 bases, with 5 bases between them. Germline CDR1 SGHDT, CDR2 YYEEEE. CDR3 in amino acids: CASSLRAYEQYF. CDR3 sequence (DNA): TGTGCCAGCAGCTTAAGAGCCTACGAGCAGTACTTC.

In its sample, this clone was seen once. The genes are TRBV14 and TRBJ2-7; tentative D call: TRBD1 (6 bases). The V end lost 4 bases, the J end lost 1 base, and 23 bases lay between the germline ends. This CDR3 is built from 18 residues. The germline gives CDR1 SGHDN, CDR2 FVKESK. The CDR3 DNA sequence: TGTGCCAGCAGCCCATTCCAACAGGGTACGGTCAAGTCCTACGAGCAGTACTTC. It encodes CASSPFQQGTVKSYEQYF.

CDR3 bases: TGCGCCAGCAGCCGACAGTCTAGCAATCAGCCCCAGCATTTT. Protein sequence: CASSRQSSNQPQHF. The J gene is TRBJ1-5, the V gene TRBV4-1; D perhaps matches TRBD1 (5 bases). The CDR3 is made up of 14 amino acids. The V and J ends lost 4 bases and 0 bases respectively, with 7 bases between them. Germline lookup yields CDR1 MGHRA and CDR2 YSYEKL.

The CDR3 reads CASSRLGETQYF. For the CDR3, the DNA is TGCGCCAGCAGCAGACTCGGAGAGACCCAGTACTTC. The chain couples TRBV5-1 to TRBJ2-5; D uncertain. Deletions cut 4 bases from V and 4 bases from J, with 8 bases between. The CDR3 loop spans 12 amino acids. Germline V gene data show CDR1 as SGHRS and CDR2 as YFSETQ.

This clone was recorded a few times. The V gene is TRBV10-3, the J gene TRBJ2-1; 8 nucleotides match TRBD2. Germline V gives CDR1 ENHRY, CDR2 SYGVKD. Losses at the gene ends were 3 bases for V and 5 bases for J; bases not matched to a gene: 9. The CDR3 sequence is 16 residues long. Written as DNA, the CDR3 is TGTGCCATCAGTGATTCGCGCGGGGGGCTTCACAATGAGCAGTTCTTC. Translation: CAISDSRGGLHNEQFF.

This chain joins TRBV19 and TRBJ1-2; a possible D gene is TRBD1 (6 bases). This CDR3 comprises 12 residues. With 5 bases removed from V and 8 bases from J, the gap between germline ends came to 12 bases. Per germline, CDR1 LNHDA and CDR2 SQIVND (reference sequence). CDR3 protein: CASSATGEGYTF. As DNA, the CDR3 is TGTGCCAGTAGTGCGACAGGAGAAGGCTACACCTTC. The full variable domain, rest sourced from reference TRBV19 and TRBJ1-2, is DGGITQSPKYLFRKEGQNVTLSCEQNLNHDAMYWYRQDPGQGLRLIYYSQIVNDFQKGDIAEGYSVSREKKESFPLTVTSAQKNPTAFYLCASSATGEGYTFGSGTRLTVV.

The chain recombines TRBV27 with TRBJ2-5; TRBD2 aligns across 11 bases. The CDR3 has 18 amino acids. Germline loops: CDR1 MNHEY, CDR2 SMNVEV (reference sequence). The junction had 14 bases not matched to a gene; V was cut back by 4 bases and J by 4 bases. CDR3 sequence (DNA): TGTGCCAGCAGTTCACCAAGACTAGCGGGGCGATGGGGAGAGACCCAGTACTTC. It specifies CASSSPRLAGRWGETQYF.

The chain couples TRBV28 to TRBJ2-2; 7 nucleotides line up with TRBD1. Losses at the gene ends were 5 bases for V and 3 bases for J; bases not matched to a gene: 6. Germline lookup yields CDR1 MDHEN and CDR2 SYDVKM. The length of the CDR3 is 15 residues. CDR3 amino acids: CASSLTGIYTGELFF. The CDR3, as DNA: TGTGCCAGCAGTCTGACAGGGATTTACACCGGGGAGCTGTTTTTT.

The chain is built from TRBV20-1 and TRBJ2-1, with 8 bases identical to TRBD2. Germline values: CDR1 DFQATT, CDR2 SNEGSKA (reference sequence). The ends lost 3 bases at V and 1 base at J; junction bases unmatched: 2. The CDR3 consists of 14 residues. CDR3 in DNA: TGCAGTGCTAGTGAGCGGGGGTCCTACAATGAGCAGTTCTTC. Protein: CSASERGSYNEQFF.

By frequency in the sample, this clone is medium-sized (0.01 to 0.1%). The rearrangement uses TRBV19 and TRBJ1-1, with 7 positions matching TRBD1. The V segment lost 2 bases and the J segment 4 bases; nucleotides outside the gene matches: 4. The CDR3 is made up of 14 amino acids. The V gene's germline CDR1 is LNHDA and CDR2 SQIVND (reference sequence). CDR3 sequence reads: CASSISAGGTEAFF. For the CDR3, the DNA is TGTGCCAGTAGTATATCCGCAGGGGGCACTGAAGCTTTCTTT.

The V call is TRBV5-6, the J call TRBJ1-4; possibly TRBD1 for D (6 bases). The ends were cut back, 1 base at V and 5 bases at J, with 12 bases in the middle. Germline-derived CDR1 and CDR2 are SGHDT and YYEEEE. This CDR3 region has 15 residues. CDR3 in DNA: TGTGCCAGCAGCTTGCAGGGGTGGGGGAATGAAAAACTGTTTTTT. Translating it yields CASSLQGWGNEKLFF.

This clone was seen only once. The chain employs TRBV19 and TRBJ1-3, with D uncertain. V was clipped by 6 bases and J by 2 bases, with 11 bases between them. Germline CDR1 is LNHDA and CDR2 is SQIVND (reference sequence). The CDR3 consists of 14 residues. CDR3 DNA sequence: TGTGCCAGTAGCGGCCGGGGTACTGGAAACACCATATATTTT. It specifies CASSGRGTGNTIYF.